One sample yielded the 27 T cell receptor beta chains listed below, sequenced in a study of technical replicates of blood from several donors. Generated by immunoSEQ multiplex PCR, the TCRdb table keeps only in-frame clones and is missing some. The table shows tens of thousands of clones, with about 95% occurring only once. Specimen: T cells isolated from PBMCs. The source of these receptors is a human donor in good health.

V is TRBV6-5 and J is TRBJ1-5; D is uncertain. Germline V gene sequence: CDR1 MNHEY, CDR2 SVGAGI. The CDR3 is 15 residues long. V lost 6 bases and J 0 bases, leaving 12 bases between the germline ends. CDR3: CASRGDWDSNQPQHF. The CDR3 DNA sequence: TGTGCCAGCAGGGGAGACTGGGATAGCAATCAGCCCCAGCATTTT.

This clone showed up just once. The chain has TRBV29-1 and TRBJ2-3; the D gene is possibly TRBD2 (5 bases). V was clipped by 0 bases and J by 10 bases, with 14 bases between them. Per germline, CDR1 SQVTM and CDR2 ANQGSEA. This CDR3 contains 13 residues. CDR3 DNA sequence: TGCAGCGTTGAAGACGGGATTAGCGTAGCGCAGTATTTT. It translates to CSVEDGISVAQYF.

The chain links TRBV5-4 to TRBJ1-1; TRBD1 aligns across 7 bases. Germline V lookup: CDR1 SGHNT, CDR2 YYREEE (reference sequence). After removal of 2 bases from V and 1 base from J, the junction contained 2 bases not matched to a gene. The CDR3 is made up of 14 amino acids. The CDR3 loop reads CASSLGQANTEAFF. CDR3 nucleotide sequence: TGTGCCAGCAGCTTAGGACAGGCGAACACTGAAGCTTTCTTT.

About this clone: Mismatch with germline at one junction end may stem from a read error. The rearrangement links TRBV6-5 to TRBJ2-7; 7 bases line up with TRBD2. Germline V gives CDR1 MNHEY, CDR2 SVGAGI. The CDR3 has 12 residues. The CDR3 DNA is TGTGCCAGCAGTTACTCGGGAGGGACGGAAATGTTC. Protein: CASSYSGGTEMF.

This clone appeared once. The chain is built from TRBV4-2 and TRBJ2-1; 9 bases line up with TRBD2. V shed 1 base and J 7 bases; nucleotides not matched to a gene: 8. The length of the CDR3 is 16 residues. Germline V CDR1 and CDR2: LGHNA, YNFKEQ. For the CDR3, the DNA is TGTGCCAGCAGCCAAGTCCTGGCGGGGGGGCGGAATGAGCAGTTCTTC. Protein sequence: CASSQVLAGGRNEQFF.

The gene calls are TRBV28 and TRBJ2-7; 10 nucleotides align to TRBD1. There are 21 residues in the CDR3. The germline V gene encodes CDR1 MDHEN and CDR2 SYDVKM. The V gene end was trimmed by 4 bases and the J gene end by 2 bases; junction bases not matched to a gene: 23. CDR3 coding DNA: TGTGCCAGCAGTTCCACTATCCCGTCCGGGACAGGGGCCTGGGGCACCTACGAGCAGTACTTC. Residues: CASSSTIPSGTGAWGTYEQYF.

The chain uses TRBV11-2 and TRBJ2-3; 12 nucleotides line up with TRBD2. CDR3 length: 17 amino acids. The trim removed 4 bases at V and 7 bases at J, leaving 12 bases unmatched. Per the germline V gene, CDR1 is SGHAT and CDR2 is FQNNGV. The CDR3 here is CASSSERLAGVRHTQYF. Written as DNA, the CDR3 is TGTGCCAGCAGCTCAGAACGACTAGCGGGAGTGCGCCATACGCAGTATTTT.

The V call is TRBV4-1, the J call TRBJ1-1; TRBD1 aligns across 7 bases. V shed 4 bases and J 2 bases; nucleotides not matched to a gene: 19. CDR3 length: 19 amino acids. Germline V gene data show CDR1 as MGHRA and CDR2 as YSYEKL. Here the CDR3 DNA reads TGCGCCAGCAGCCGCTCAGTAGGGTTAGACAGGGCGGGCAACACTGAAGCTTTCTTT. Translation gives CASSRSVGLDRAGNTEAFF.

In this sample, this clone turned up once. This chain uses TRBV6-6 with TRBJ2-3, with a tentative D call TRBD2 (5 bases). Germline V gene sequence: CDR1 MNHNY, CDR2 SVGAGI (reference sequence). There are 16 residues in the CDR3. V gave up 6 bases and J gave up 2 bases, with 18 bases separating them. The CDR3 reads CASSSNRDAFTDTQYF. CDR3 bases: TGTGCCAGCAGCTCCAACCGGGATGCATTCACAGATACGCAGTATTTT.

This chain joins TRBV4-1 and TRBJ2-5, with D possibly being TRBD2 (5 bases). Between the trimmed V and J ends, which lost 5 bases and 5 bases, there was a span of 12 bases. This CDR3 is built from 13 residues. Germline assignment: CDR1 MGHRA and CDR2 YSYEKL. The CDR3 region is CASSWAAGETQYF. The CDR3 DNA sequence: TGCGCCAGCAGCTGGGCCGCGGGCGAGACCCAGTACTTC.

This chain uses TRBV5-1 with TRBJ2-1; 11 bases are a match to TRBD2. V trimming: 1 base; J trimming: 3 bases; junction bases outside the gene matches: 6. The CDR3 totals 17 residues. CDR1 SGHRS and CDR2 YFSETQ come from the germline V gene. The CDR3 region has the DNA TGCGCCAGCAGCTTGCGGGCTAGCGGGAGGCTCTACAATGAGCAGTTCTTC. It is translated as CASSLRASGRLYNEQFF.

A few counts support this clone. The gene calls are TRBV18 and TRBJ1-4; maybe TRBD1 (6 bases). Germline CDR1 is KGHSH and CDR2 is LQKENI. This CDR3 spans 14 amino acids. With 3 bases removed from V and 8 bases from J, the gap between germline ends came to 13 bases. The CDR3 region is CASSPTGPREKLFF. In nucleotides, the CDR3 is TGTGCCAGCTCACCTACAGGGCCCAGGGAAAAACTGTTTTTT.

The genes are TRBV5-4 and TRBJ2-7, with a tentative D call TRBD2 (5 bases). The CDR3 consists of 15 residues. Germline assignment: CDR1 SGHNT and CDR2 YYREEE (reference sequence). V was pared by 1 base and J by 3 bases, with 14 bases between. CDR3 residues: CASSLSSEPHYEQYF. The CDR3 nucleotides are TGTGCCAGCAGCTTGAGTAGCGAGCCTCACTACGAGCAGTACTTC.

This clone was found once. The V gene is TRBV28, the J gene TRBJ2-3, with 13 positions matching TRBD2. The CDR3 has 21 amino acids. V was clipped by 2 bases and J by 0 bases; unmatched bases: 14. Germline-derived CDR1 and CDR2 are MDHEN and SYDVKM. CDR3 nucleotide sequence: TGTGCCAGCAGTTTAAGCGGCCGATTCGGACTAGCGGGAGACAGCACAGATACGCAGTATTTT. Amino acids: CASSLSGRFGLAGDSTDTQYF. The full variable domain, completed using reference TRBV28 and TRBJ2-3, is DVKVTQSSRYLVKRTGEKVFLECVQDMDHENMFWYRQDPGLGLRLIYFSYDVKMKEKGDIPEGYSVSREKKERFSLILESASTNQTSMYLCASSLSGRFGLAGDSTDTQYFGPGTRLTVL.

The chain couples TRBV6-5 to TRBJ2-7; D uncertain. Germline CDR1 reads MNHEY; CDR2 reads SVGAGI. V shed 0 bases and J shed 6 bases, with 3 bases lying between them. The CDR3 sequence is 11 residues long. This chain's CDR3 is CASSYSREQYF. The CDR3 nucleotides are TGTGCCAGCAGTTACTCTCGCGAGCAGTACTTC.

The J gene is TRBJ2-7, the V gene TRBV6-1; 8 bases match TRBD1. Germline V gene lookup returns CDR1 MNHNS and CDR2 SASEGT. With V trimmed by 2 bases and J by 5 bases, 8 bases remained unmatched. The CDR3 extends over 15 amino acids. The CDR3 region is CASSERTGSHDEQYF. The CDR3 DNA is TGTGCCAGCAGTGAACGGACAGGGTCTCACGACGAGCAGTACTTC.

This chain connects TRBV6-1 to TRBJ2-2; 9 bases line up with TRBD2. J was trimmed by 3 bases and V by 1 base; bases with no gene match: 0. Germline CDR1 MNHNS, CDR2 SASEGT. The CDR3 loop spans 15 amino acids. The DNA of the CDR3 is TGTGCCAGCAGTGAAGGGACTAGCGACACCGGGGAGCTGTTTTTT. Protein sequence: CASSEGTSDTGELFF.

J is TRBJ2-5 and V is TRBV2, with D unclear. The CDR3 has 11 amino acids. Looked up from germline, CDR1 is SNHLY and CDR2 is FYNNEI. V lost 8 bases, J lost 0 bases, and 4 bases lay in between. CDR3 sequence reads: CASGYQETQYF. The CDR3, as DNA: TGTGCCAGCGGCTACCAAGAGACCCAGTACTTC.

This clone was detected once. The V and J genes are TRBV4-1 and TRBJ2-7, with 7 bases matching TRBD1. V shed 1 base and J 0 bases; nucleotides not matched to a gene: 3. Germline CDR1 is MGHRA and CDR2 is YSYEKL. The CDR3 runs 15 residues. The CDR3 nucleotides are TGCGCCAGCAGCCAAGTACAGGGGTCCTCCTACGAGCAGTACTTC. This sequence encodes CASSQVQGSSYEQYF.

The chain recombines TRBV6-5 with TRBJ1-1, with D hard to call. The CDR3 is 14 residues long. V was cut by 2 bases and J by 9 bases, with 16 bases left in between. Germline assignment: CDR1 MNHEY and CDR2 SVGAGI. CDR3 coding DNA: TGTGCCAGCAGTTACAGCTTTATAGAGATCAAAGCTTTCTTT. Its translation: CASSYSFIEIKAFF.

This chain joins TRBV25-1 and TRBJ1-2, with TRBD1 identical over 9 bases. V was clipped by 8 bases and J by 8 bases; unmatched bases: 15. This CDR3 spans 15 amino acids. In germline, CDR1 is MGHDK, CDR2 SYGVNS. The CDR3 DNA is TGTGCCAGCTCGGAAAGGGACAGGGTAATTTCGGGCTACACCTTC. Protein sequence: CASSERDRVISGYTF.

The CDR3, as DNA: TGTGCCAGCAGTCAAAGCTTCAAAGAGACCCAGTACTTC. Protein: CASSQSFKETQYF. The V call is TRBV2, the J call TRBJ2-5; no clear D. CDR3 length equals 13 residues. Trimming left V 5 bases short and J 3 bases short, with 10 bases between. Germline-derived CDR1 and CDR2 are SNHLY and FYNNEI.

The chain uses TRBV6-5 and TRBJ2-7; 9 bases map to TRBD2. Germline V lookup: CDR1 MNHEY, CDR2 SVGAGI. The ends lost 0 bases at V and 2 bases at J; junction bases unmatched: 5. The CDR3 has 16 amino acids. This chain's CDR3 is CASSYSPAGGPYEQYF. In DNA, the CDR3 is TGTGCCAGCAGTTACTCGCCGGCGGGAGGGCCCTACGAGCAGTACTTC.

The genes are TRBV28 and TRBJ2-4; TRBD1 matches at 9 bases. Germline CDR1 reads MDHEN; CDR2 reads SYDVKM. J was trimmed by 6 bases and V by 2 bases; bases with no gene match: 5. The CDR3 consists of 15 residues. DNA for the CDR3: TGTGCCAGCAGTTTAGCCGGGACAGGGAGAAACATTCAGTACTTC. Protein sequence: CASSLAGTGRNIQYF.

The J gene is TRBJ1-2, the V gene TRBV5-1; 7 bases align to TRBD1. V was pared by 4 bases and J by 2 bases, with 8 bases of the junction left unmatched. Germline values: CDR1 SGHRS, CDR2 YFSETQ. The CDR3 covers 15 residues. The CDR3 coding sequence is TGCGCCAGCAGCGAAGGACAGGCTTGGAACTATGGCTACACCTTC. This gives the protein CASSEGQAWNYGYTF.

The chain has TRBV4-2 and TRBJ2-1, with no clear D. The CDR3 is 14 amino acids. V was cut by 2 bases and J by 3 bases, with 8 bases left in between. The germline CDR1 and CDR2 sequences are LGHNA and YNFKEQ. The CDR3 sequence: CASSQRSDYNEQFF. In nucleotides, the CDR3 is TGTGCCAGCAGCCAACGAAGCGACTACAATGAGCAGTTCTTC.

This rearrangement joins TRBV11-2 to TRBJ1-4; no reliable D call. The germline gives CDR1 SGHAT, CDR2 FQNNGV. V lost 5 bases and J lost 0, with 10 bases in between. The length of the CDR3 is 15 residues. CDR3 sequence: CASSLWQATNEKLFF. DNA for the CDR3: TGTGCCAGCAGCCTTTGGCAGGCAACTAATGAAAAACTGTTTTTT. Combining the CDR3 with reference TRBV11-2 and TRBJ1-4 gives the whole variable domain EAGVAQSPRYKIIEKRQSVAFWCNPISGHATLYWYQQILGQGPKLLIQFQNNGVVDDSQLPKDRFSAERLKGVDSTLKIQPAKLEDSAVYLCASSLWQATNEKLFFGSGTQLSVL.